The clone carrying this T cell receptor beta chain has ten or more counts. Its antigen is unknown. This sample is part of a study of identical twins. The CDR3 contains 14 residues. The germline CDR1 and CDR2 sequences are SGHRS and YFSETQ. Trimming cost V 3 bases and J 5 bases, with 11 bases left between them. Using its own MiXCR run on the 5' RACE reads, TCRdb lists one record per CDR3 protein. The sample consists of roughly 630,000 distinct CDR3 sequences, 7.1% of them appearing once. Study-wide results and caveats: Potential partial confounding of zero-insertion analyses by invariant MAIT and iNKT cells was noted.

The same sample was also studied in work on yellow fever vaccine responses in identical twins.

Sequencing input: PBMCs. This TCR was recovered from a woman younger than 35 in good health. The chain couples TRBV5-1 to TRBJ2-2; D might be TRBD1 (6 bases). The CDR3 coding sequence is TGCGCCAGCAGCTCAACTACAGGGACCGGGGAGCTGTTTTTT. Its protein product is CASSSTTGTGELFF.